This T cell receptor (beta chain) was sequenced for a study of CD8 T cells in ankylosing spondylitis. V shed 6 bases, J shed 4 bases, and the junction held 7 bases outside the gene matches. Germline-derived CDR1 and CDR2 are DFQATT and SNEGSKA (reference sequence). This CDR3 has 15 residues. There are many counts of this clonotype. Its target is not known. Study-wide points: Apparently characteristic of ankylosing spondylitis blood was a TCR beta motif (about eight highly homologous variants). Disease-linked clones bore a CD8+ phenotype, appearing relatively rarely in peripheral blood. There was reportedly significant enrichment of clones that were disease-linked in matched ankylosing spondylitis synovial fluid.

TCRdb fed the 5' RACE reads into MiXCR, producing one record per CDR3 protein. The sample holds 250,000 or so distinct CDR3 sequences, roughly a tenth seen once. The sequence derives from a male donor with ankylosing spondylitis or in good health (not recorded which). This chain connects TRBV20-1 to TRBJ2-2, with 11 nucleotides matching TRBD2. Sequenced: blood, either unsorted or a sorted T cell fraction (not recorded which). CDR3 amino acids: CSAPTSGGSTGELFF. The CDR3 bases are TGCAGTGCGCCTACTAGCGGGGGTAGCACCGGGGAGCTGTTTTTT.